Listed below are T cell receptor beta chains from one sample, sequenced in a study of blood T cell repertoires in COVID-19. Sequenced by immunoSEQ multiplex PCR; TCRdb stores in-frame clones only, minus some. The sample lists about 220,000 clones; more than 65% were seen once. Source material: peripheral blood. These receptors were taken from a woman younger than 45 who had recovered from COVID-19. Both conserved end residues are part of each CDR3. Each record gives: J gene, V gene, clone size, D gene, CDR3 protein, CDR3 DNA. A D gene is named only where the DNA matches it firmly. The size entry is marked missing in some rows and otherwise reads once, few, many or a size class.

TRBJ2-5	TRBV6-5	.	TRBD1	CASSSTGGRETQYF	TGTGCCAGCAGTTCCACAGGGGGCCGAGAGACCCAGTACTTC
TRBJ2-2	TRBV9	.	.	CASSSPKTEINTGELFF	TGTGCCAGCAGCTCGCCGAAGACAGAAATAAACACCGGGGAGCTGTTTTTT
TRBJ2-7	TRBV6-5	.	TRBD1	CATQDRQKNEQYF	TGTGCCACGCAGGACAGGCAAAAAAACGAGCAGTACTTC
TRBJ2-5	TRBV7-9	.	.	CASGPTGTFQETQYF	TGTGCCAGCGGTCCCACAGGAACCTTCCAAGAGACCCAGTACTTC
TRBJ1-4	TRBV5-1	.	TRBD1	CASSSGSQGAYEKLFF	TGCGCCAGCAGCTCAGGATCGCAGGGGGCCTACGAAAAACTGTTTTTT
TRBJ2-3	TRBV20-1	.	.	CSASLFQSTDTQYF	TGCAGTGCTAGTTTATTTCAGAGCACAGATACGCAGTATTTT
TRBJ2-1	TRBV30	.	.	CAWGTWVLGNNEQFF	TGTGCCTGGGGGACTTGGGTCCTAGGAAACAATGAGCAGTTCTTC
TRBJ2-5	TRBV4-1	.	.	CASSQAFRTQETQYF	TGCGCCAGCAGCCAGGCCTTTAGGACACAGGAGACCCAGTACTTC
TRBJ2-3	TRBV12-5	once	TRBD2	CASALGSGIRDTQYF	TGTGCTAGTGCTTTGGGTAGCGGGATCCGGGATACGCAGTATTTT
TRBJ2-5	TRBV6-5	.	.	CASSYSRQGETQYF	TGTGCCAGCAGTTACTCGAGGCAGGGCGAGACCCAGTACTTC
TRBJ2-6	TRBV4-1	.	TRBD2	CASSQGGSGSGGANVLTF	TGCGCCAGCAGCCAAGGGGGAAGCGGGAGTGGTGGGGCCAACGTCCTGACTTTC
TRBJ2-1	TRBV15	few	.	CATSRDFGGRGDEQFF	TGTGCCACCAGCAGAGATTTTGGAGGGAGAGGCGATGAGCAGTTCTTC
TRBJ1-5	TRBV5-1	.	.	CASSLEPKGGQPQHF	TGCGCCAGCAGCTTGGAGCCAAAAGGAGGGCAGCCCCAGCATTTT
TRBJ2-7	TRBV4-2	.	TRBD2	CASSQDLEGGRDEQYF	TGTGCCAGCAGCCAAGATTTGGAGGGAGGGCGAGACGAGCAGTACTTC
TRBJ2-7	TRBV10-3	.	.	CASRNGDKAYEQYF	TGTGCCAGTCGGAATGGGGACAAGGCCTACGAGCAGTACTTC
TRBJ2-5	TRBV7-9	.	TRBD2	CASSLGPPGGQETQYF	TGTGCCAGCAGCTTAGGGCCTCCGGGAGGCCAAGAGACCCAGTACTTC
TRBJ2-1	TRBV11-3	.	TRBD2	CASSLHGGAYNEQFF	TGTGCCAGCAGCTTGCACGGGGGGGCGTACAATGAGCAGTTCTTC
TRBJ2-5	TRBV25-1	.	.	CASSEWDNPQYF	TGTGCCAGCAGTGAATGGGACAACCCCCAGTACTTC
TRBJ2-4	TRBV28	.	.	CASSLPTNKNIQYF	TGTGCCAGCAGTTTACCCACTAACAAAAACATTCAGTACTTC
TRBJ2-7	TRBV7-9	.	.	CASSLQGGLDEQYF	TGTGCCAGCAGCTTACAGGGGGGCCTTGACGAGCAGTACTTC
TRBJ2-3	TRBV5-1	few	TRBD1	CASRWQGAGATDTQYF	TGCGCCAGCAGGTGGCAGGGGGCTGGGGCCACAGATACGCAGTATTTT
TRBJ2-7	TRBV2	.	.	CASSEGKGEGPWEQYF	TGTGCCAGCAGTGAGGGAAAGGGGGAGGGCCCATGGGAGCAGTACTTC
TRBJ2-7	TRBV7-8	many	.	CASSAVRGGYEQYF	TGTGCCAGCAGCGCGGTAAGGGGAGGTTACGAGCAGTACTTC
TRBJ1-2	TRBV6-5	.	TRBD1	CATLAWDRGLSGYTF	TGTGCCACTCTCGCGTGGGACAGGGGATTGAGCGGCTACACCTTC
TRBJ1-5	TRBV28	once	.	CASTLPGSRQPQHF	TGTGCCAGCACCTTACCGGGTTCACGGCAGCCCCAGCATTTT
TRBJ2-7	TRBV9	.	TRBD2	CASSVAAGGSYEQYF	TGTGCCAGCAGCGTAGCAGCGGGGGGTTCCTACGAGCAGTACTTC
TRBJ2-7	TRBV19	.	TRBD2	CASAGLAGGRYEQYF	TGTGCCAGTGCTGGCCTAGCGGGAGGGCGATACGAGCAGTACTTC
TRBJ2-7	TRBV25-1	.	TRBD2	CASRGAGGIDQYF	TGTGCCAGCAGAGGGGCCGGGGGGATCGATCAGTACTTC
TRBJ1-2	TRBV27	.	.	CASSFFHGASGYTF	TGTGCCAGCAGTTTTTTCCACGGTGCAAGCGGCTACACCTTC
TRBJ1-1	TRBV12-3/TRBV12-4	.	.	CASRPGENTEAFF	TGTGCCAGCAGACCAGGGGAGAACACTGAAGCTTTCTTT
TRBJ2-1	TRBV15	.	.	CATSRDVGGGSNEQFF	TGTGCCACCAGCAGAGATGTTGGTGGCGGCTCCAATGAGCAGTTCTTC
TRBJ2-6	TRBV6-5	.	TRBD1	CASSRQGWTNVLTF	TGTGCCAGCAGTCGACAGGGCTGGACCAACGTCCTGACTTTC
TRBJ2-3	TRBV7-9	.	TRBD1	CASSASGGDTQYF	TGTGCCAGCAGCGCATCAGGGGGAGATACGCAGTATTTT
TRBJ1-4	TRBV6-1	.	.	CASSEAGGEKLFF	TGTGCCAGCAGTGAAGCGGGGGGGGAAAAACTGTTTTTT
TRBJ2-7	TRBV7-3	.	TRBD2	CASSLTSTSGYEQYF	TGTGCCAGCAGCTTAACGTCGACTAGCGGGTACGAGCAGTACTTC
TRBJ2-1	TRBV5-4	.	TRBD2	CASSARLAGYNEQFF	TGTGCCAGCAGCGCCAGGCTAGCGGGCTACAATGAGCAGTTCTTC
TRBJ2-1	TRBV19	.	TRBD2	CATNQPSGSNEQFF	TGTGCCACCAATCAGCCTAGCGGGAGTAATGAGCAGTTCTTC
TRBJ2-5	TRBV9	.	.	CASSVATGAQETQYF	TGTGCCAGCAGCGTAGCAACAGGCGCCCAAGAGACCCAGTACTTC
TRBJ2-5	TRBV14	.	.	CASSLDTRLSQETQYF	TGTGCCAGCAGCCTGGACACTCGGTTGTCCCAAGAGACCCAGTACTTC
TRBJ1-1	TRBV5-6	.	TRBD1	CASSVNRGGNTEAFF	TGTGCCAGCAGCGTGAACAGGGGAGGCAACACTGAAGCTTTCTTT
TRBJ2-1	TRBV11-3	few	TRBD1	CASSKTGSSYNEQFF	TGTGCCAGCAGCAAGACAGGGTCCTCCTACAATGAGCAGTTCTTC
TRBJ2-3	TRBV7-3	.	TRBD2	CASSLFASGTGTDTQYF	TGTGCCAGCAGCTTATTTGCTAGCGGGACAGGCACAGATACGCAGTATTTT
TRBJ1-5	TRBV19	.	TRBD1	CASSSAGTGLSNQPQHF	TGTGCCAGTAGTTCCGCCGGGACAGGACTTAGCAATCAGCCCCAGCATTTT
TRBJ2-3	TRBV30	.	.	CAWVSGSTRTDTQYF	TGTGCCTGGGTGAGTGGATCGACTCGCACAGATACGCAGTATTTT
TRBJ1-4	TRBV28	.	.	CASSLAQVVNEKLFF	TGTGCCAGCAGTTTGGCCCAGGTGGTTAATGAAAAACTGTTTTTT
TRBJ1-2	TRBV5-6	once	.	CASSWVTGTNYGYTF	TGTGCCAGCAGCTGGGTTACAGGGACTAACTATGGCTACACCTTC
TRBJ2-2	TRBV6-5	.	TRBD2	CASKSGADTGELFF	TGTGCCAGCAAAAGCGGGGCGGACACCGGGGAGCTGTTTTTT
TRBJ2-3	TRBV5-5	.	.	CASSWSWGAGDTQYF	TGTGCCAGCAGCTGGTCATGGGGCGCTGGTGATACGCAGTATTTT
TRBJ2-4	TRBV11-2	once	.	CASSLSEGIQYF	TGTGCCAGCAGCTTGTCAGAGGGCATTCAGTACTTC
TRBJ2-2	TRBV5-1	few	TRBD2	CASSGVTSGRSGTGELFF	TGCGCCAGCAGCGGCGTGACTAGCGGTCGTTCGGGTACCGGGGAGCTGTTTTTT
TRBJ1-4	TRBV6-6	.	TRBD1	CASSKGAGEKLFF	TGTGCCAGCAGTAAGGGGGCGGGGGAAAAACTGTTTTTT
TRBJ1-6	TRBV6-6	.	.	CASREGGESSPLHF	TGTGCCAGCAGGGAGGGGGGGGAAAGTTCACCCCTCCACTTT
TRBJ1-6	TRBV27	few	TRBD1	CASRTGTANSPLHF	TGTGCCAGCAGAACCGGGACAGCCAATTCACCCCTCCACTTT
TRBJ2-1	TRBV24-1	.	TRBD1	CATSDLGGQVNEQFF	TGTGCCACCAGTGACCTGGGGGGACAGGTCAATGAGCAGTTCTTC